Listed here are 26 T cell receptor beta chains from one sample, sequenced in a study of blood T cell repertoires in COVID-19. Sequencing used immunoSEQ multiplex PCR; TCRdb keeps in-frame clones, though not all of them. Of 35,000 to 50,000 clones in the sample, approximately 85% are singletons; the top ten hold 12%. The sample comprised peripheral blood. Receptors originate from a human donor in a cohort sampled during active COVID-19.

As concerns this clone: The junction shows a germline mismatch at one end, possibly a read error. The chain recombines TRBV20-1 with TRBJ2-7, with D unresolved. Germline values: CDR1 DFQATT, CDR2 SNEGSKA (reference sequence). CDR3 size: 11 residues. CDR3 nucleotide sequence: TGCAGTGCTAGAGATTCCCTTTTTGAGCGCTTC. Its protein is CSARDSLFERF.

This sequence joins TRBV4-3 and TRBJ1-2; no firm D call. CDR3 length equals 12 residues. Per the germline V gene, CDR1 is LGHNA and CDR2 is YSLEER. Trimming removed 1 base from V and 8 bases from J, with 8 bases in between. In DNA form, the CDR3 reads TGCGCCAGCAGCCAAGGGCAGAGGGGCTACACCTTC. This sequence encodes CASSQGQRGYTF.

V gene TRBV5-1 combines with J gene TRBJ1-6; TRBD1 matches at 7 bases. This CDR3 region has 15 residues. J was trimmed by 7 bases and V by 3 bases; bases with no gene match: 7. The germline gives CDR1 SGHRS, CDR2 YFSETQ. In nucleotides, the CDR3 is TGCGCCAGCAGCTGGGGACAGAGTCGAAATTCACCCCTCCACTTT. Translated, it gives CASSWGQSRNSPLHF.

The table lists this clone with a few counts. The rearrangement uses TRBV18 and TRBJ2-1; D is uncertain. CDR1 is KGHSH, CDR2 LQKENI, per germline. The CDR3 extends over 12 amino acids. V was cut by 3 bases and J by 8 bases, with 8 bases left in between. Here the CDR3 DNA reads TGTGCCAGCTCACCCCGGAGCGATGAGCAGTTCTTC. Translating it yields CASSPRSDEQFF.

As for this clone: One junction end does not reproduce the germline sequence, and a read error may be involved. As DNA, the CDR3 is TGTGCCAGCAGGTTGGGTAGCTCTGGGGCCAACGTCCTGACTTTC. It is translated as CASRLGSSGANVLTF. This sequence joins TRBV5-8 and TRBJ2-6; no reliable D call. The CDR3 extends over 15 amino acids. The germline CDR1 and CDR2 sequences are SGHTS and YDEGEE.

This chain links TRBV10-3 with TRBJ2-7, with TRBD1 as a possible D gene (6 bases). CDR1 and CDR2 (germline): ENHRY, SYGVKD. This CDR3 spans 17 amino acids. The ends were cut back, 0 bases at V and 0 bases at J, with 15 bases in the middle. For the CDR3, the DNA is TGTGCCATCAGTGAGTCAGGCAGGGACAAAGGCTCCTACGAGCAGTACTTC. Amino acids: CAISESGRDKGSYEQYF.

There are a few counts of this clone. The chain is built from TRBV6-1 and TRBJ2-2; D is uncertain. V lost 1 base and J lost 4, with 13 bases in between. Germline lookup yields CDR1 MNHNS and CDR2 SASEGT. This CDR3 is built from 16 residues. The CDR3 region is CASSEGHYQITGELFF. Here the CDR3 DNA reads TGTGCCAGCAGTGAAGGGCACTACCAAATCACCGGGGAGCTGTTTTTT.

V usage is TRBV5-6 and J usage is TRBJ2-5, with D maybe TRBD1 (6 bases). Trimming removed 4 bases at V and 1 base at J, with 17 bases between. CDR3 length equals 16 residues. Germline CDR1 is SGHDT and CDR2 is YYEEEE. DNA of the CDR3: TGTGCCAGCAGCCCAGGGGTTGCCTTACTCCAAGAGACCCAGTACTTC. Translated, it gives CASSPGVALLQETQYF. The whole variable domain, remainder taken from reference TRBV5-6 and TRBJ2-5, is DAGVTQSPTHLIKTRGQQVTLRCSPKSGHDTVSWYQQALGQGPQFIFQYYEEEERQRGNFPDRFSGHQFPNYSSELNVNALLLGDSALYLCASSPGVALLQETQYFGPGTRLLVL.

The V and J genes are TRBV19 and TRBJ2-3, with TRBD2 matching over 12 bases. The length of the CDR3 is 17 residues. Germline values: CDR1 LNHDA, CDR2 SQIVND (reference sequence). V lost 6 bases and J lost 2; bases outside the gene matches: 9. CDR3: CASRSGLAGFFTDTQYF. In DNA form, the CDR3 reads TGTGCCAGTAGATCCGGACTAGCGGGGTTTTTCACAGATACGCAGTATTTT.

The J gene is TRBJ2-1, the V gene TRBV27; a weak D match, TRBD2 (5 bases). Between the trimmed V and J ends, which lost 5 bases and 0 bases, there was a span of 11 bases. This CDR3 contains 15 residues. The germline V gene has CDR1 MNHEY and CDR2 SMNVEV (reference sequence). The CDR3 here is CASSARTHSYNEQFF. CDR3 bases: TGTGCCAGCAGTGCCCGGACTCACTCCTACAATGAGCAGTTCTTC.

The chain couples TRBV7-2 to TRBJ2-1, with 8 bases aligning to TRBD2. This CDR3 is built from 14 residues. Losses at the gene ends were 8 bases for V and 7 bases for J; bases not matched to a gene: 10. The germline CDR1 and CDR2 sequences are SGHTA and FQGNSA. The CDR3: CASRGIAGKNEQFF. The CDR3 DNA sequence: TGTGCCAGCCGGGGGATAGCGGGGAAGAATGAGCAGTTCTTC.

V and J are TRBV25-1 and TRBJ2-7; D is undetermined. The CDR3 spans 12 residues. V was shortened by 2 bases and J by 6 bases, with 8 bases between the two germline ends. Germline CDR1 MGHDK, CDR2 SYGVNS. CDR3 in amino acids: CASSEAWSEQYF. CDR3 sequence (DNA): TGTGCCAGCAGTGAAGCGTGGTCCGAGCAGTACTTC.

The chain uses TRBV4-1 and TRBJ1-5; 12 bases are a match to TRBD1. V lost 4 bases to trimming and J lost 9 bases; unmatched junction nucleotides: 4. Germline V gives CDR1 MGHRA, CDR2 YSYEKL. CDR3 length: 14 amino acids. The CDR3 sequence is CASSRGDRGLPQHF. The CDR3 region has the DNA TGCGCCAGCAGCCGCGGGGACAGGGGGCTGCCCCAGCATTTT.

The chain is built from TRBV11-2 and TRBJ1-4; D call uncertain. Germline values: CDR1 SGHAT, CDR2 FQNNGV. The CDR3 totals 16 residues. The V and J ends lost 1 base and 2 bases respectively, with 11 bases between them. The CDR3: CASSLGILGTNEKLFF. The DNA for the CDR3 is TGTGCCAGCAGCTTAGGGATACTGGGCACTAATGAAAAACTGTTTTTT. Variable domain in full (rest from reference TRBV11-2 and TRBJ1-4): EAGVAQSPRYKIIEKRQSVAFWCNPISGHATLYWYQQILGQGPKLLIQFQNNGVVDDSQLPKDRFSAERLKGVDSTLKIQPAKLEDSAVYLCASSLGILGTNEKLFFGSGTQLSVL.

This clone has just a few counts. The sample carries other DNA sequences with the same CDR3. The V and J genes are TRBV7-2 and TRBJ2-5; the D is unclear. The CDR3 contains 15 residues. CDR1 is SGHTA, CDR2 FQGNSA, per germline. V was pared by 1 base and J by 0 bases, with 9 bases between. This CDR3 is CASSLGGLYQETQYF. The CDR3, as DNA: TGTGCCAGCAGCTTAGGCGGCCTGTACCAAGAGACCCAGTACTTC. Looking up the rest from reference TRBV7-2 and TRBJ2-5 gives the full variable domain: GAGVSQSPSNKVTEKGKDVELRCDPISGHTALYWYRQSLGQGLEFLIYFQGNSAPDKSGLPSDRFSAERTGGSVSTLTIQRTQQEDSAVYLCASSLGGLYQETQYFGPGTRLLVL.

The V gene is TRBV6-5, the J gene TRBJ1-2, with D hard to call. CDR3 size: 14 residues. Germline CDR1 reads MNHEY; CDR2 reads SVGAGI. Trimming took off 8 bases at V and 5 bases at J, with 18 bases between the two ends. The CDR3: CASGRVPGSYGYTF. CDR3 DNA: TGTGCCAGCGGGCGAGTGCCCGGGAGTTATGGCTACACCTTC.

The V call is TRBV6-2 or TRBV6-3, the J call TRBJ2-5; 12 bases agree with TRBD2. CDR3 length: 15 amino acids. Germline V gene sequence: CDR1 MNHEY, CDR2 SVGEGT. V was clipped by 2 bases and J by 6 bases; unmatched bases: 4. CDR3 in amino acids: CASSYGLAGGKTQYF. CDR3 DNA: TGTGCCAGCAGTTACGGGCTAGCGGGAGGGAAGACCCAGTACTTC.

The V and J genes are TRBV14 and TRBJ1-1; tentatively, D is TRBD1 (6 bases). Trimming cost V 4 bases and J 2 bases, with 11 bases left between them. CDR1 and CDR2 from the germline V gene are SGHDN and FVKESK. The CDR3 is 14 amino acids. The CDR3 sequence is CASSLRGSNTEAFF. CDR3 in DNA: TGTGCCAGCAGCCTCAGGGGCAGTAACACTGAAGCTTTCTTT.

The chain uses TRBV4-2 and TRBJ2-4; 10 bases map to TRBD2. The germline CDR1 and CDR2 sequences are LGHNA and YNFKEQ. J was trimmed by 6 bases and V by 0 bases; bases with no gene match: 8. The CDR3 covers 17 residues. In DNA form, the CDR3 reads TGTGCCAGCAGCCAAGATTCGAAGCGGGGGGGCGTAAACATTCAGTACTTC. Its translation is CASSQDSKRGGVNIQYF.

The rearrangement links TRBV19 to TRBJ2-6, with 8 bases matching TRBD1. The germline gives CDR1 LNHDA, CDR2 SQIVND (reference sequence). The CDR3 extends over 17 amino acids. With V trimmed by 7 bases and J by 0 bases, 8 bases remained unmatched. This chain's CDR3 is CASNPDRGLSGANVLTF. The CDR3 DNA is TGTGCCAGTAATCCTGACAGGGGACTCTCTGGGGCCAACGTCCTGACTTTC.

The rearrangement joins TRBV13 to TRBJ2-7; 8 nucleotides align to TRBD1. CDR3 length: 14 residues. Trimming at V came to 5 bases and at J to 5 bases, leaving 8 bases not matched to a gene. In germline, CDR1 is PRHDT, CDR2 FYEKMQ (reference sequence). Written as DNA, the CDR3 is TGTGCCAGCAGCCCGGCCAGGGGGCCCGACGAGCAGTACTTC. It specifies CASSPARGPDEQYF.

V gene TRBV3-1 (or the pseudogene TRBV3-2) combines with J gene TRBJ1-4; 9 bases align to TRBD1. Germline V CDR1 and CDR2: LGHDT, YNNKEL (reference sequence). V lost 6 bases to trimming and J lost 8 bases; unmatched junction nucleotides: 7. This CDR3 contains 14 residues. CDR3: CASRPTGGREKLFF. CDR3 DNA: TGTGCCAGCAGGCCCACAGGGGGCAGGGAAAAACTGTTTTTT.

The rearrangement uses TRBV10-3 and TRBJ2-2; 11 bases line up with TRBD1. With 6 bases clipped from V and 7 bases from J, the junction kept 4 bases outside the gene matches. CDR1 is ENHRY and CDR2 is SYGVKD in the germline V gene. This CDR3 spans 14 amino acids. The CDR3 region has the DNA TGTGCCATCAGCCCCGGGACAGGGGGCGGGGAGCTGTTTTTT. This codes for CAISPGTGGGELFF.

V is TRBV5-1 and J is TRBJ2-6; TRBD1 agrees at 8 bases. This CDR3 region has 17 residues. Germline V gives CDR1 SGHRS, CDR2 YFSETQ. With 1 base clipped from V and 6 bases from J, the junction kept 9 bases outside the gene matches. For the CDR3, the DNA is TGCGCCAGCAGCTTGTCAGGGGGCCGGCCTGAGGCCAACGTCCTGACTTTC. Residues: CASSLSGGRPEANVLTF.

The chain recombines TRBV30 with TRBJ1-2; perhaps TRBD1 as D (5 bases). Germline loops: CDR1 GTSNPN, CDR2 SVGIG (reference sequence). The CDR3 totals 17 residues. Trimming took off 2 bases at V and 0 bases at J, with 19 bases between the two ends. This chain's CDR3 is CAWSNEFGGWANYGYTF. Written as DNA, the CDR3 is TGTGCCTGGAGTAACGAGTTCGGGGGGTGGGCTAACTATGGCTACACCTTC. The full variable domain, its missing parts supplied by reference TRBV30 and TRBJ1-2, is SQTIHQWPATLVQPVGSPLSLECTVEGTSNPNLYWYRQAAGRGLQLLFYSVGIGQISSEVPQNLSASRPQDRQFILSSKKLLLSDSGFYLCAWSNEFGGWANYGYTFGSGTRLTVV.

The J gene is TRBJ1-2, the V gene TRBV13; weak D call: TRBD1 (5 bases). Trimming took 5 bases from V and 2 from J, leaving 15 bases between them. The CDR3 is 15 residues long. Germline lookup yields CDR1 PRHDT and CDR2 FYEKMQ (reference sequence). CDR3 residues: CASSQLRVTNYGYTF. CDR3 DNA: TGTGCCAGCAGCCAACTCAGGGTAACCAACTATGGCTACACCTTC. Complete variable domain (other parts from reference TRBV13 and TRBJ1-2): AAGVIQSPRHLIKEKRETATLKCYPIPRHDTVYWYQQGPGQDPQFLISFYEKMQSDKGSIPDRFSAQQFSDYHSELNMSSLELGDSALYFCASSQLRVTNYGYTFGSGTRLTVV.